Sequencing of this T cell receptor (beta chain) was carried out in a study of blood T cell repertoires in COVID-19. About the study: Sources were T cells, B-cell-depleted T cells, or PBMCs; the material itself was cDNA or gDNA.

Clones were sequenced by immunoSEQ multiplex PCR, and TCRdb holds only the in-frame ones, with some missing. The sample lists about 270,000 clones, approximately 89% occurring once. The germline V gene encodes CDR1 SGHTA and CDR2 FQGTGA. The CDR3 is 15 amino acids. V gave up 5 bases and J gave up 0 bases, with 11 bases separating them. This clonotype was sampled from a woman between 50 and 59 years old with acute or convalescent COVID-19. The rearrangement uses TRBV7-3 and TRBJ2-1, with D tentatively TRBD1 (5 bases). Sequenced material: peripheral blood. The CDR3 is CASSRRVVSYNEQFF. CDR3 in DNA: TGTGCCAGCAGCCGCAGGGTAGTCTCCTACAATGAGCAGTTCTTC.